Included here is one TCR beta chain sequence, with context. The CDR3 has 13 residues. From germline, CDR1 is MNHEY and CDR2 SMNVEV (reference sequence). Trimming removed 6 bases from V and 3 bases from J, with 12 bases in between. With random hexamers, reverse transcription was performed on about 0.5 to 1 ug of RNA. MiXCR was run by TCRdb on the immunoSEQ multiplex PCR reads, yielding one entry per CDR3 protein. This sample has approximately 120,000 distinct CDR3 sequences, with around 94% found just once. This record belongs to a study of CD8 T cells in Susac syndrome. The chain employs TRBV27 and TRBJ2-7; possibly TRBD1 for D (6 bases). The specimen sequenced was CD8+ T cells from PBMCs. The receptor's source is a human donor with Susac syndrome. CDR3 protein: CASSIGQIYEQYF. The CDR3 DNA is TGTGCCAGCAGCATAGGACAGATCTACGAGCAGTACTTC.